These 18 T cell receptor beta chains came from one sample sequenced in a study of STAT5B mutations in CD4+ large granular lymphocyte leukemia. Measured with immunoSEQ multiplex PCR; TCRdb has only the in-frame clones, and not every one. The sample comprises roughly 30,000 clones, roughly four fifths of which are singletons, and roughly 2% rests with the top ten. Sequences were obtained from CD4+ T cells from blood buffy coats. These receptors came from a human donor in good health.

This chain links TRBV7-2 with TRBJ1-1; D remains unclear. The V gene lost 4 bases and the J gene lost 3 bases, with 12 bases spanning the gap. There are 14 residues in the CDR3. Germline V lookup: CDR1 SGHTA, CDR2 FQGNSA. The CDR3 loop is CASSSHGRYTEAFF. CDR3 sequence (DNA): TGTGCCAGCAGCTCCCACGGACGGTACACTGAAGCTTTCTTT.

This clone showed up just a few times. The V call is TRBV30, the J call TRBJ1-5, with TRBD1 matching over 7 bases. V shed 0 bases and J 5 bases; nucleotides not matched to a gene: 7. The CDR3 is made up of 15 amino acids. Germline V gives CDR1 GTSNPN, CDR2 SVGIG (reference sequence). This CDR3 is CAWSVIGGSDQPQHF. For the CDR3, the DNA is TGTGCCTGGAGTGTAATAGGGGGCAGCGATCAGCCCCAGCATTTT. Together with reference TRBV30 and TRBJ1-5, the CDR3 gives the full variable domain: SQTIHQWPATLVQPVGSPLSLECTVEGTSNPNLYWYRQAAGRGLQLLFYSVGIGQISSEVPQNLSASRPQDRQFILSSKKLLLSDSGFYLCAWSVIGGSDQPQHFGDGTRLSIL.

The CDR3, as DNA: TGTGCCAGCAGCCATGACTGGGATTTCTCTGAAGCTTTCTTT. Translating gives CASSHDWDFSEAFF. The J gene is TRBJ1-1, the V gene TRBV14, with no clear D. Germline V gene data show CDR1 as SGHDN and CDR2 as FVKESK. V lost 3 bases to trimming and J lost 6 bases, with 14 bases between them. CDR3 size: 14 residues.

The chain combines TRBV11-3 with TRBJ2-2, with TRBD2 matching over 7 bases. CDR1 is SGHNT and CDR2 is YENEEA in the germline V gene. This CDR3 is 14 amino acids long. Trimming removed 5 bases from V and 0 bases from J; junction bases left unmatched: 0. For the CDR3, the DNA is TGTGCCAGCAGCAGCGGGGCGAACACCGGGGAGCTGTTTTTT. Translation: CASSSGANTGELFF.

The chain has TRBV18 and TRBJ2-7, with 7 bases matching TRBD1. CDR3 length equals 14 residues. V dropped 3 bases and J dropped 2; count of bases not matched to a gene: 4. Germline CDR1 KGHSH, CDR2 LQKENI. The CDR3 bases are TGTGCCAGCTCACCGATACAGGGGACCTACGAGCAGTACTTC. This sequence encodes CASSPIQGTYEQYF.

In its sample, this clone was seen a few times. The CDR3 DNA is TGTGCCAGCAGCACCGACGGGACGAACACCGGGGAGCTGTTTTTT. Translating it yields CASSTDGTNTGELFF. The rearrangement uses TRBV7-9 and TRBJ2-2; D is possibly TRBD2 (5 bases). Germline V lookup: CDR1 SEHNR, CDR2 FQNEAQ (reference sequence). There are 15 residues in the CDR3. The ends were cut back, 5 bases at V and 0 bases at J, with 10 bases in the middle.

The chain is built from TRBV30 and TRBJ2-5; D remains unclear. The J call may be faulty, since TRBJ2-7 better matches the DNA end. Per the germline V gene, CDR1 is GTSNPN and CDR2 is SVGIG (reference sequence). This CDR3 region has 15 residues. CDR3 nucleotide sequence: TGTGCCTGGAGGACCCTAGACTCCTTTTTGTACGAGCAGTACTTC. As protein: CAWRTLDSFLYEQYF.

The chain joins TRBV2 to TRBJ2-7; D is tentatively TRBD1 or TRBD2 (5 bases each). Deletions cut 8 bases from V and 5 bases from J, with 13 bases between. CDR3 length equals 12 residues. The V gene's germline CDR1 is SNHLY and CDR2 FYNNEI. This CDR3 is CASSQRGDEQYF. The DNA of the CDR3 is TGTGCCAGCTCCCAGAGGGGCGACGAGCAGTACTTC.

The chain links TRBV5-4 to TRBJ2-7; D is unresolved. The V gene lost 0 bases and the J gene lost 2 bases, with 6 bases spanning the gap. The CDR3 runs to 13 residues. Germline V CDR1 and CDR2: SGHNT, YYREEE (reference sequence). CDR3 sequence: CASSLDPAYEQYF. In DNA form, the CDR3 reads TGTGCCAGCAGCTTGGATCCCGCCTACGAGCAGTACTTC.

This clone was seen only a few times. The rearrangement joins TRBV10-3 to TRBJ1-2; 8 bases agree with TRBD1. Germline V gene lookup returns CDR1 ENHRY and CDR2 SYGVKD. This CDR3 is 15 amino acids long. V shed 6 bases, J shed 4 bases, and the junction held 10 bases outside the gene matches. This CDR3 reads CAIRAGNRGGYGYTF. CDR3 in DNA: TGTGCCATCAGGGCGGGGAACAGGGGGGGCTATGGCTACACCTTC.

The V gene is TRBV6-5, the J gene TRBJ2-1; D is ambiguous. CDR1 is MNHEY and CDR2 is SVGAGI in the germline V gene. This CDR3 is 16 amino acids long. With 0 bases removed from V and 0 bases from J, the gap between germline ends came to 9 bases. CDR3 sequence: CASSYSGENSYNEQFF. As DNA, the CDR3 is TGTGCCAGCAGTTACTCTGGAGAGAACTCCTACAATGAGCAGTTCTTC.

The V gene is TRBV6-5, the J gene TRBJ1-2, with a tentative D call TRBD1 (6 bases). The length of the CDR3 is 15 residues. Deletions cut 4 bases from V and 3 bases from J, with 15 bases between. The germline V gene has CDR1 MNHEY and CDR2 SVGAGI. CDR3 residues: CASSFREGGYYGYTF. CDR3 in DNA: TGTGCCAGCAGTTTCCGGGAGGGGGGATACTATGGCTACACCTTC.

The chain links TRBV29-1 to TRBJ2-1, with TRBD1 matching over 7 bases. Germline V CDR1 and CDR2: SQVTM, ANQGSEA. The CDR3 totals 15 residues. Unmatched junction bases numbered 14, after V lost 3 bases and J lost 9 bases. The CDR3 is CSVDNAGGLTIEQFF. The CDR3 DNA reads TGCAGCGTTGATAACGCAGGGGGTTTAACTATTGAGCAGTTCTTC.

The chain links TRBV30 to TRBJ1-1, with 8 positions matching TRBD1. The trim removed 1 base at V and 0 bases at J, leaving 10 bases unmatched. The CDR3 extends over 17 amino acids. The germline CDR1 and CDR2 sequences are GTSNPN and SVGIG (reference sequence). The DNA for the CDR3 is TGTGCCTGGAGTGGGACAGGGTGGGCAGTCATGAACACTGAAGCTTTCTTT. Encoded protein: CAWSGTGWAVMNTEAFF.

The chain couples TRBV27 to TRBJ1-2; 11 nucleotides line up with TRBD1. This CDR3 contains 15 residues. After removal of 6 bases from V and 4 bases from J, the junction contained 7 bases not matched to a gene. Germline-derived CDR1 and CDR2 are MNHEY and SMNVEV (reference sequence). In nucleotides, the CDR3 is TGTGCCAGCAGCTATCTTGGACAGGGGGCCTATGGCTACACCTTC. It encodes CASSYLGQGAYGYTF.

The table lists this clone with a few counts. This chain joins TRBV2 and TRBJ1-2, with TRBD1 matching over 10 bases. This CDR3 is built from 13 residues. V lost 8 bases, J lost 7 bases, and 7 bases stayed unmatched. CDR1 and CDR2 (germline): SNHLY, FYNNEI. The CDR3 region is CASGTGVGSGYTF. CDR3 sequence (DNA): TGTGCCAGCGGGACAGGGGTTGGTTCTGGCTACACCTTC.

The chain employs TRBV20-1 and TRBJ2-5, with D unresolved. This CDR3 comprises 11 residues. Between the trimmed V and J ends, which lost 1 base and 2 bases, there was a span of 2 bases. Germline CDR1 is DFQATT and CDR2 is SNEGSKA (reference sequence). The CDR3 coding sequence is TGCAGTGCTAGAGGGCAAGAGACCCAGTACTTC. Encoded protein: CSARGQETQYF.

The chain couples TRBV5-8 to TRBJ2-2; 10 nucleotides align to TRBD2. The J segment lost 5 bases and the V segment lost 3 bases, leaving 13 bases of the junction unmatched. The CDR3 has 18 amino acids. The germline gives CDR1 SGHTS, CDR2 YDEGEE. CDR3 in DNA: TGTGCCAGCAGCTCCCCGGGGCTAGCGGGAGTTCGGACCGGGGAGCTGTTTTTT. It encodes CASSSPGLAGVRTGELFF.